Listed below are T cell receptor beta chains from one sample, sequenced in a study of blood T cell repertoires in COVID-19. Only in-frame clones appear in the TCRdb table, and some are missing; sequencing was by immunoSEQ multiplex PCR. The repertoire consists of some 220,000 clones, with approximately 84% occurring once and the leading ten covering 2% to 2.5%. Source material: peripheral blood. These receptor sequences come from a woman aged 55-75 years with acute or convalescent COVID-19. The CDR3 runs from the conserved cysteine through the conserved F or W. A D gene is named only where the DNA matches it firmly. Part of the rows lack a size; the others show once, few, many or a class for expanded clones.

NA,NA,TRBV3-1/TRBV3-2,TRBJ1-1,CASSIYGWTEAFF,TGTGCCAGCAGCATTTACGGGTGGACTGAAGCTTTCTTT
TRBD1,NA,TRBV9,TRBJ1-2,CASSAGQVNYGYTF,TGTGCCAGCAGCGCTGGACAGGTTAACTATGGCTACACCTTC
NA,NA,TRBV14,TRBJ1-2,CASSQHLAKGYTF,TGTGCCAGCAGCCAGCACTTAGCGAAAGGCTACACCTTC
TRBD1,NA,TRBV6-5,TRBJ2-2,CASSSVTGGTGELFF,TGTGCCAGCAGTTCTGTGACAGGGGGCACCGGGGAGCTGTTTTTT
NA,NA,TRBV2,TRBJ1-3,CASSHPQSGNTIYF,TGTGCCAGCAGTCACCCGCAGTCTGGAAACACCATATATTTT
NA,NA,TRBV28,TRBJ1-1,CASSFQQMNTEAFF,TGTGCCAGCAGTTTCCAACAGATGAACACTGAAGCTTTCTTT
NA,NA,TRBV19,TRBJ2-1,CASSLYAGLYNEQFF,TGTGCCAGTAGTTTATATGCGGGGCTGTACAATGAGCAGTTCTTC
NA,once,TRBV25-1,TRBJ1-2,CASSEKLKGIDGYTF,TGTGCCAGCAGTGAAAAGCTGAAGGGGATCGATGGCTACACCTTC
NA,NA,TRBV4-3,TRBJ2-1,CASSRTSSSYNEQFF,TGCGCCAGCAGCCGGACAAGCAGCTCCTACAATGAGCAGTTCTTC
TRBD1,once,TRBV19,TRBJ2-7,CASSKGGQPVTYEQYF,TGTGCCAGTAGTAAAGGGGGACAGCCGGTTACCTACGAGCAGTACTTC
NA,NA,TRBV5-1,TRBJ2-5,CASSLVRETQYF,TGCGCCAGCAGCTTGGTCAGAGAGACCCAGTACTTC
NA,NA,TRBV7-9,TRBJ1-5,CASTLAGEPQHF,TGTGCCAGCACCCTAGCGGGAGAGCCCCAGCATTTT
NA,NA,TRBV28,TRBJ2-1,CASSLPLYNEQFF,TGTGCCAGCAGTTTACCCCTTTACAATGAGCAGTTCTTC
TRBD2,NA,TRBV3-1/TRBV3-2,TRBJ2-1,CASSRGLAGSSYNEQFF,TGTGCCAGCAGCCGAGGACTAGCGGGCTCCTCCTACAATGAGCAGTTCTTC
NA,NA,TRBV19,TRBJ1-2,CASTALRDGYGVNYGYTF,TGTGCCAGTACGGCTCTGCGGGACGGATACGGGGTAAACTATGGCTACACCTTC
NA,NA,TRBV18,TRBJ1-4,CASSPGGGNEKLFF,TGTGCCAGCTCACCTGGCGGGGGGAATGAAAAACTGTTTTTT
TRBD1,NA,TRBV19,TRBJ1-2,CATTRGWTGYGYTF,TGTGCCACCACGCGGGGATGGACAGGCTATGGCTACACCTTC
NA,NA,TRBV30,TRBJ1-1,CAWSLEVGFGAFF,TGTGCCTGGAGTCTAGAAGTAGGTTTCGGGGCTTTCTTT
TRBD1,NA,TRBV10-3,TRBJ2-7,CAISESGQGAGEQYF,TGTGCCATCAGTGAGTCCGGACAGGGGGCAGGAGAGCAGTACTTC
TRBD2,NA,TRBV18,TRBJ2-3,CASSPRLAGGTDTQYF,TGTGCCAGCTCACCACGACTAGCGGGGGGCACAGATACGCAGTATTTT